These 18 T cell receptor beta chains originate from one sample sequenced in a study of blood T cell repertoires in COVID-19. TCRdb's copy holds only in-frame clones and misses some; the assay was immunoSEQ multiplex PCR. The data show approximately 70,000 clones, with approximately 91% seen just once and roughly 13% held by the top ten. The material sequenced was peripheral blood. The receptors originated from a human donor with active COVID-19. The donor label of this sample is uncertain.

V gene TRBV5-8 combines with J gene TRBJ2-5, with TRBD2 as a possible D gene (6 bases). V lost 2 bases and J lost 1, with 12 bases in between. The germline V gene has CDR1 SGHTS and CDR2 YDEGEE. The CDR3 is 15 amino acids. As DNA, the CDR3 is TGTGCCAGCAGCTTTGGCGGGATGCTCCAAGAGACCCAGTACTTC. Protein product: CASSFGGMLQETQYF.

The V call is TRBV14, the J call TRBJ1-1; possible D gene TRBD1, 6 bases. The CDR3 consists of 16 residues. The V gene's germline CDR1 is SGHDN and CDR2 FVKESK. The V and J ends lost 2 bases and 3 bases respectively, with 16 bases between them. The CDR3 region is CASSQRTGGRDTEAFF. Here the CDR3 DNA reads TGTGCCAGCAGCCAAAGGACGGGGGGCCGGGACACTGAAGCTTTCTTT. The full variable domain, completed using reference TRBV14 and TRBJ1-1, is EAGVTQFPSHSVIEKGQTVTLRCDPISGHDNLYWYRRVMGKEIKFLLHFVKESKQDESGMPNNRFLAERTGGTYSTLKVQPAELEDSGVYFCASSQRTGGRDTEAFFGQGTRLTVV.

V usage is TRBV2 and J usage is TRBJ2-7; 7 bases agree with TRBD1. The CDR3 consists of 12 residues. CDR1 and CDR2 (germline): SNHLY, FYNNEI. With V trimmed by 6 bases and J by 5 bases, 4 bases remained unmatched. CDR3 nucleotide sequence: TGTGCCAGCAGCAGAGACAGGGACGAGCAGTACTTC. It yields the protein CASSRDRDEQYF.

CDR3 bases: TGTGCCAGCAGCACCTCGACAGGGTACGAGCAGTACTTC. Protein sequence: CASSTSTGYEQYF. The genes are TRBV12-3 or TRBV12-4 and TRBJ2-7; 7 bases agree with TRBD1. Unmatched junction bases numbered 6, after V lost 6 bases and J lost 4 bases. This CDR3 has 13 amino acids.

This chain connects TRBV28 to TRBJ2-7; D uncertain. V was trimmed by 2 bases and J by 6 bases, leaving 11 bases between them. Germline V lookup: CDR1 MDHEN, CDR2 SYDVKM. The CDR3 runs 13 residues. CDR3 loop: CASSLGQVGEQYF. In DNA, the CDR3 is TGTGCCAGCAGTTTAGGCCAGGTAGGCGAGCAGTACTTC.

The gene calls are TRBV11-2 and TRBJ1-3; possible D gene TRBD1, 6 bases. The germline V gene encodes CDR1 SGHAT and CDR2 FQNNGV. The CDR3 has 16 amino acids. V was cut by 0 bases and J by 5 bases, with 14 bases left in between. Here the CDR3 DNA reads TGTGCCAGCAGCTTAGAACTACAGGGTTCTAGAAACACCATATATTTT. Protein sequence: CASSLELQGSRNTIYF.

CDR3 sequence (DNA): TGCGCCAGCAGCTTGGTCGGGGGACAGAGCAATGAGCAGTTCTTC. Translated: CASSLVGGQSNEQFF. The chain carries TRBV5-1 and TRBJ2-1; D may be TRBD1 (7 bases). CDR3 length: 15 amino acids. Trimming left V 0 bases short and J 6 bases short, with 13 bases between. Germline V gives CDR1 SGHRS, CDR2 YFSETQ.

V is TRBV28 and J is TRBJ1-5, with D hard to call. CDR1 is MDHEN and CDR2 is SYDVKM in the germline V gene. The CDR3 is 13 amino acids. The V end lost 1 base, the J end lost 6 bases, and 7 bases lay between the germline ends. The CDR3 nucleotides are TGTGCCAGCAGTTTATCGAGGGTTCAGCCCCAGCATTTT. The encoded protein is CASSLSRVQPQHF.

The chain employs TRBV9 and TRBJ1-1, with D tentatively TRBD1 (5 bases). V lost 2 bases, J lost 5 bases, and 13 bases lay in between. The CDR3 is made up of 14 amino acids. Germline loops: CDR1 SGDLS, CDR2 YYNGEE. CDR3 sequence: CASSVGNRQTEAFF. The CDR3 DNA is TGTGCCAGCAGCGTGGGGAATAGACAGACTGAAGCTTTCTTT.

CDR3 sequence (DNA): TGTGCCAGCAGCTTAGGTGGTCTAGCGGGCCGAACCAATGAGCAGTTCTTC. This encodes CASSLGGLAGRTNEQFF. The chain combines TRBV13 with TRBJ2-1; 8 bases fit TRBD2. This CDR3 is 17 amino acids long. The germline gives CDR1 PRHDT, CDR2 FYEKMQ (reference sequence). V lost 0 bases to trimming and J lost 6 bases; unmatched junction nucleotides: 10.

The J gene is TRBJ2-5, the V gene TRBV7-3, with TRBD2 as a possible D gene (6 bases). Trimming stripped 4 bases from V and 7 bases from J, with 10 bases between. CDR3 length: 12 residues. CDR1 is SGHTA, CDR2 FQGTGA, per germline. CDR3 DNA: TGTGCCAGCAGCTCTCCCGGGGGGACCCAGTACTTC. The encoded protein is CASSSPGGTQYF.

V and J are TRBV6-6 and TRBJ2-2; 9 bases match TRBD1. Germline CDR1 reads MNHNY; CDR2 reads SVGAGI (reference sequence). V lost 6 bases, J lost 3 bases, and 2 bases stayed unmatched. The CDR3 has 14 amino acids. DNA of the CDR3: TGTGCCAGCAGGCGGACAGGGGACACCGGGGAGCTGTTTTTT. Translating gives CASRRTGDTGELFF.

This sequence joins TRBV4-3 and TRBJ1-1; 9 bases align to TRBD1. This CDR3 region has 16 residues. CDR1 is LGHNA and CDR2 is YSLEER in the germline V gene. The ends lost 3 bases at V and 6 bases at J; junction bases unmatched: 11. CDR3 region: CASSQMGQGGSAEAFF. The CDR3 DNA reads TGCGCCAGCAGCCAGATGGGACAGGGAGGTTCCGCTGAAGCTTTCTTT.

The rearrangement joins TRBV7-2 to TRBJ1-3; 7 bases map to TRBD1. The CDR3 has 15 residues. V trimming: 4 bases; J trimming: 4 bases; junction bases outside the gene matches: 7. CDR1 and CDR2 from the germline V gene are SGHTA and FQGNSA. Written as DNA, the CDR3 is TGTGCCAGCAGCTCCGGGACAGCGATGGGAAACACCATATATTTT. This encodes CASSSGTAMGNTIYF.

The gene calls are TRBV28 and TRBJ1-5; D might be TRBD1 (5 bases). CDR1 is MDHEN and CDR2 is SYDVKM in the germline V gene. This CDR3 is built from 14 residues. V lost 6 bases and J lost 2, with 11 bases in between. CDR3 in amino acids: CASRESGGNQPQHF. Written as DNA, the CDR3 is TGTGCCAGCAGGGAGTCGGGGGGCAATCAGCCCCAGCATTTT.

This clone has only a few counts. The genes are TRBV9 and TRBJ1-5; perhaps TRBD1 as D (5 bases). V was pared by 0 bases and J by 2 bases, with 9 bases between. The CDR3 has 15 amino acids. The germline CDR1 and CDR2 sequences are SGDLS and YYNGEE. The CDR3 region has the DNA TGTGCCAGCAGCGTAGGGGGGGAGGGCAATCAGCCCCAGCATTTT. Its protein is CASSVGGEGNQPQHF.

V gene TRBV11-2 combines with J gene TRBJ2-1; TRBD2 is a possible D gene (6 bases). CDR1 SGHAT and CDR2 FQNNGV come from the germline V gene. Trimming shortened V by 1 base and J by 7 bases, and 11 bases separated the two germline ends. The CDR3 length is 14 residues. The DNA for the CDR3 is TGTGCCAGCAGCTTAGGACCGACTAGGAATGAGCAGTTCTTC. It is translated as CASSLGPTRNEQFF. Full variable domain (outside the CDR3, taken from reference TRBV11-2 and TRBJ2-1): EAGVAQSPRYKIIEKRQSVAFWCNPISGHATLYWYQQILGQGPKLLIQFQNNGVVDDSQLPKDRFSAERLKGVDSTLKIQPAKLEDSAVYLCASSLGPTRNEQFFGPGTRLTVL.

This clone appeared once. The V call is TRBV28, the J call TRBJ2-5; D perhaps matches TRBD1 (6 bases). Germline CDR1 MDHEN, CDR2 SYDVKM. The CDR3 extends over 16 amino acids. V dropped 3 bases and J dropped 5 bases, with 19 bases sitting between them. CDR3 in amino acids: CASSFSAGAVGETQYF. The CDR3 DNA is TGTGCCAGCAGTTTTAGTGCAGGGGCCGTGGGGGAGACCCAGTACTTC.